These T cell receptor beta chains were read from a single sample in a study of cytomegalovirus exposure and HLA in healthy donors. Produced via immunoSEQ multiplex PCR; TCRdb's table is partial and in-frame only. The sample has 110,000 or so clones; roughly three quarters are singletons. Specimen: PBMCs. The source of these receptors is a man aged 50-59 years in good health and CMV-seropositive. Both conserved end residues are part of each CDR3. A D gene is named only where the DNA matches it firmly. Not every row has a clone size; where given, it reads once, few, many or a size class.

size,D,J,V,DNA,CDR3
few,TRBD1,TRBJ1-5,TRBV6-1,TGTGCCAGCAGTGAAATCTGGGACAGGGGGCGGGGGCAGCCCCAGCATTTT,CASSEIWDRGRGQPQHF
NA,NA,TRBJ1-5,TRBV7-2,TGTGCCAGCAGCTCCGGACAGTTCCAAAATCAGCCCCAGCATTTT,CASSSGQFQNQPQHF
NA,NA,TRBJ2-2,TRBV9,TGTGCCAGCAGCGTAGTCGGGAACACCGGGGAGCTGTTTTTT,CASSVVGNTGELFF
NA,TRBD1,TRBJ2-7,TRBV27,TGTGCCAGCAGTTTATTTGGACAGGGGGCGGGTGAGCAGTACTTC,CASSLFGQGAGEQYF
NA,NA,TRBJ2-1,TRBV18,TGTGCCAGCTCACTAAACAATGAGCAGTTCTTC,CASSLNNEQFF
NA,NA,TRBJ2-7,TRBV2,TGTGCCAGCAGACCCAACGGTGATGGGGAGGACGAGCAGTACTTC,CASRPNGDGEDEQYF
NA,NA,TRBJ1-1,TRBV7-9,TGTTCCAGCAGCCGGTGGGGGGGGGCGTTTCGGATGAGGACTGAAGCTTTCTTT,CSSSRWGGAFRMRTEAFF
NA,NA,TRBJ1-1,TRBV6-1,TGTGCCAGCAGTGAGCCAGGGGACGCCTCGGGAACTGAAGCTTTCTTT,CASSEPGDASGTEAFF
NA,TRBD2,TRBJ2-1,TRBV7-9,TGTGCCAGCAGCTTAAGGACTAGCGGGATCAATGAGCAGTTCTTC,CASSLRTSGINEQFF
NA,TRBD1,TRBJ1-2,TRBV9,TGTGCCAGCAGCCCGGGACAGGGACCCTATGGCTACACCTTC,CASSPGQGPYGYTF
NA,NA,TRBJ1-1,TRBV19,TGTGCCAGTAGTTTGACCCAGGGAACTGAAGCTTTCTTT,CASSLTQGTEAFF
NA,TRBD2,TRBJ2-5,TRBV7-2,TGTGCCAGCAGCCCGCTAGCGGGGGGGCACGAGACCCAGTACTTC,CASSPLAGGHETQYF
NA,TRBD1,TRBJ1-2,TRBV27,TGTGCCAGCAGTCGGGAACAGGGGAGGCTTAACTATGGCTACACCTTC,CASSREQGRLNYGYTF
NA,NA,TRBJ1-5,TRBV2,TGTGCCAGCAGTGAAGAGGGAGGGCAGCCCCAGCATTTT,CASSEEGGQPQHF
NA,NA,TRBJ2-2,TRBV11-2,TGTGCCAGCAGCCTTGGGGGCCCCGGGGAGCTGTTTTTT,CASSLGGPGELFF
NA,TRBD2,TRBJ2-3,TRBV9,TGTGCCAGCAAGCGGGGGTTTGGAGATACGCAGTATTTT,CASKRGFGDTQYF
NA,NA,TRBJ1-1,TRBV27,TGTGCCAGCAGTTCTTCTCAGGGGATGAACACTGAAGCTTTCTTT,CASSSSQGMNTEAFF